This passage covers 21 T cell receptor beta chains from one sample sequenced in a study of shared T cell receptors in the human thymus. Using immunoSEQ multiplex PCR, the repertoire was profiled, and TCRdb retains in-frame clones only, with some absent. In the table there are over 60,000 clones, roughly 96% of which are singletons. Sequenced input: thymocytes. Source of these receptors: a human donor.

The chain uses TRBV4-2 and TRBJ2-7; D is uncertain. The CDR3 is made up of 13 amino acids. The V gene's germline CDR1 is LGHNA and CDR2 YNFKEQ. The germline V and J ends were trimmed by 0 bases and 5 bases, with 8 bases remaining between them. CDR3 DNA sequence: TGTGCCAGCAGCCAAGAAGAGAGCGACGAGCAGTACTTC. Protein: CASSQEESDEQYF.

The chain couples TRBV28 to TRBJ2-2; 12 bases fit TRBD2. Germline assignment: CDR1 MDHEN and CDR2 SYDVKM. The CDR3 sequence is 18 residues long. Unmatched junction bases numbered 14, after V lost 5 bases and J lost 7 bases. In DNA form, the CDR3 reads TGTGCCAGCAGTCCTAACCTCTCGACTAGCGGGGGATACGGGGAGCTGTTTTTT. It yields the protein CASSPNLSTSGGYGELFF.

Note on this clone: The DNA is left out, because the CDR3 cannot be placed on it with certainty; the CDR3 is given as TCRdb lists it. The CDR3 protein is CASSLVARGAVF. The chain recombines TRBV11-2 with TRBJ2-1; the table names TRBD2, a call not compared with the DNA. The germline gives CDR1 SGHAT, CDR2 FQNNGV. The CDR3 totals 12 residues, both ends included.

The V gene is TRBV7-9, the J gene TRBJ1-2; D is undetermined. Germline lookup yields CDR1 SEHNR and CDR2 FQNEAQ (reference sequence). The CDR3 is made up of 14 amino acids. Trimming shortened V by 6 bases and J by 8 bases, and 19 bases separated the two germline ends. CDR3 in amino acids: CASRGSPGTGGYTF. For the CDR3, the DNA is TGTGCCAGCAGGGGATCACCTGGAACGGGGGGCTACACCTTC. The full variable domain, rest sourced from reference TRBV7-9 and TRBJ1-2, is DTGVSQNPRHKITKRGQNVTFRCDPISEHNRLYWYRQTLGQGPEFLTYFQNEAQLEKSRLLSDRFSAERPKGSFSTLEIQRTEQGDSAMYLCASRGSPGTGGYTFGSGTRLTVV.

CDR3: CASSQDWTSGGPPRSYNEQFF. DNA of the CDR3: TGCGCCAGCAGCCAAGACTGGACTAGCGGGGGACCACCCCGGTCCTACAATGAGCAGTTCTTC. This chain joins TRBV4-3 and TRBJ2-1, with 13 bases that match TRBD2. Germline values: CDR1 LGHNA, CDR2 YSLEER. CDR3 length: 21 residues. J was trimmed by 1 base and V by 0 bases; bases with no gene match: 12.

To note about this clone: Germline is not matched at one junction end, which may reflect a read error. The V and J genes are TRBV18 and TRBJ2-7, with 12 nucleotides matching TRBD2. The germline CDR1 and CDR2 sequences are KGHSH and LQKENI. This CDR3 is 15 amino acids long. The CDR3 DNA reads as TGTGCCAGCTCAACAATGGGGACTAGCGGGCCCCAAAGGCACTTC. It encodes CASSTMGTSGPQRHF.

The J gene is TRBJ2-2, the V gene TRBV5-4; no clear D. CDR3 length: 20 amino acids. Trimming pared 2 bases from V and 4 bases from J, leaving 27 bases between. Germline V gene lookup returns CDR1 SGHNT and CDR2 YYREEE (reference sequence). The CDR3 coding sequence is TGTGCCAGCAGCTTACAAGACCTCGCATACATCATGGGATCCACCGGGGAGCTGTTTTTT. Protein product: CASSLQDLAYIMGSTGELFF.

The rearrangement joins TRBV9 to TRBJ2-1; 9 nucleotides line up with TRBD1. J gave up 1 base and V 4 bases, and 9 bases lay outside the gene matches. The CDR3 sequence is 17 residues long. Germline V gene lookup returns CDR1 SGDLS and CDR2 YYNGEE. For the CDR3, the DNA is TGTGCCAGCAGCCCTGGGGGTGGGACAGGGTCCTACAATGAGCAGTTCTTC. Translation gives CASSPGGGTGSYNEQFF.

The chain recombines TRBV27 with TRBJ2-1; TRBD1 matches at 7 bases. Germline lookup yields CDR1 MNHEY and CDR2 SMNVEV (reference sequence). The CDR3 spans 16 residues. Trimming took 2 bases from V and 6 from J; bases not matched to a gene: 10. The CDR3 DNA reads TGTGCCAGCAGTTTAAAAGGGGACAGACCATTCAATGAGCAGTTCTTC. Translated, it gives CASSLKGDRPFNEQFF.

The chain carries TRBV28 and TRBJ2-3; TRBD2 aligns across 12 bases. The V gene's germline CDR1 is MDHEN and CDR2 SYDVKM. This CDR3 has 15 residues. Trimming at V came to 5 bases and at J to 3 bases, leaving 3 bases not matched to a gene. CDR3 DNA: TGTGCCAGCAGTCTAGCGGGGGGGCGGACAGATACGCAGTATTTT. Encoded protein: CASSLAGGRTDTQYF. The variable domain in full, completed from reference TRBV28 and TRBJ2-3, reads DVKVTQSSRYLVKRTGEKVFLECVQDMDHENMFWYRQDPGLGLRLIYFSYDVKMKEKGDIPEGYSVSREKKERFSLILESASTNQTSMYLCASSLAGGRTDTQYFGPGTRLTVL.

The chain carries TRBV27 and TRBJ1-1; perhaps TRBD1 as D (6 bases). This CDR3 is 15 amino acids long. V shed 3 bases and J shed 0 bases, with 11 bases lying between them. Germline CDR1 and CDR2: MNHEY and SMNVEV (reference sequence). In nucleotides, the CDR3 is TGTGCCAGCAGTTTTAATGGGGGCTTGAACACTGAAGCTTTCTTT. Amino acid sequence: CASSFNGGLNTEAFF.

The chain is built from TRBV7-9 and TRBJ1-2; D is undetermined. Trimming removed 5 bases from V and 8 bases from J, with 12 bases in between. Germline lookup yields CDR1 SEHNR and CDR2 FQNEAQ (reference sequence). This CDR3 has 12 residues. CDR3 DNA: TGTGCCAGCAGCCTAGACGGTCTCGGCTACACCTTC. Its translation is CASSLDGLGYTF.

This clone has a single count. The CDR3 is CASSQVTGQHMSSYEQYF. Written as DNA, the CDR3 is TGCGCCAGCAGCCAAGTAACGGGACAACACATGAGCTCCTACGAGCAGTACTTC. The chain joins TRBV4-3 to TRBJ2-7, with D perhaps TRBD1 (6 bases). V lost 1 base and J 0 bases, leaving 19 bases between the germline ends. The CDR3 is 18 amino acids. The germline V gene has CDR1 LGHNA and CDR2 YSLEER.

This sequence joins TRBV7-3 and TRBJ1-2; D unresolved. The germline V gene encodes CDR1 SGHTA and CDR2 FQGTGA. This CDR3 spans 9 amino acids. The V gene lost 6 bases and the J gene lost 14 bases, with 10 bases spanning the gap. The DNA for the CDR3 is TGTGCCAGCAGGGAGGTCGTTACCTTC. Encoded protein: CASREVVTF.

This clone came up once. The V call is TRBV4-1, the J call TRBJ2-5; no reliable D call. This CDR3 is built from 17 residues. Per germline, CDR1 MGHRA and CDR2 YSYEKL. Trimming shortened V by 1 base and J by 5 bases, and 20 bases separated the two germline ends. CDR3 in amino acids: CASSQVSATRLAETQYF. The CDR3 nucleotides read TGCGCCAGCAGCCAAGTTTCCGCGACTCGTCTGGCGGAGACCCAGTACTTC.

The chain links TRBV5-1 to TRBJ1-1, with a tentative D call TRBD1 (5 bases). Per the germline V gene, CDR1 is SGHRS and CDR2 is YFSETQ. The CDR3 contains 16 residues. Trimming took 4 bases from V and 3 from J, leaving 19 bases between them. Here the CDR3 DNA reads TGCGCCAGCAGCCGTGAAATTCGGGAAGGGGACACTGAAGCTTTCTTT. Protein product: CASSREIREGDTEAFF.

The chain combines TRBV5-6 with TRBJ1-1, with D uncertain. CDR1 and CDR2 from the germline V gene are SGHDT and YYEEEE. This CDR3 region has 14 residues. Trimming took 0 bases from V and 3 from J, leaving 9 bases between them. The CDR3 sequence: CASSLAGRDTEAFF. The DNA for the CDR3 is TGTGCCAGCAGCTTGGCAGGTAGGGACACTGAAGCTTTCTTT.

V is TRBV5-1 and J is TRBJ1-1; tentatively, D is TRBD1 (5 bases). The CDR3 loop spans 14 amino acids. V lost 0 bases, J lost 3 bases, and 9 bases lay in between. Germline V lookup: CDR1 SGHRS, CDR2 YFSETQ. CDR3 in DNA: TGCGCCAGCAGCTTGGATGGGGGTTACACTGAAGCTTTCTTT. This encodes CASSLDGGYTEAFF.

This sequence joins TRBV5-4 and TRBJ2-2; 10 positions agree with TRBD1. V dropped 6 bases and J dropped 1; count of bases not matched to a gene: 6. Germline assignment: CDR1 SGHNT and CDR2 YYREEE (reference sequence). The CDR3 has 16 amino acids. The DNA of the CDR3 is TGTGCCAGCACCCCCCGGGACAGGGGGAACACCGGGGAGCTGTTTTTT. Protein sequence: CASTPRDRGNTGELFF.

This clone came up once. The chain links TRBV27 to TRBJ2-7; D might be TRBD1 or TRBD2, each matching 6 bases. CDR3 length: 18 amino acids. Trimming took off 2 bases at V and 4 bases at J, with 24 bases between the two ends. CDR1 and CDR2 from the germline V gene are MNHEY and SMNVEV (reference sequence). The CDR3 DNA is TGTGCCAGCAGTTTAAGAGGACAGCCGGGAGCCCCACCTTACGAGCAGTACTTC. Translating gives CASSLRGQPGAPPYEQYF.

The genes are TRBV6-5 and TRBJ2-2; D is possibly TRBD2 (5 bases). This CDR3 is 15 amino acids long. Germline CDR1 is MNHEY and CDR2 is SVGAGI. V lost 2 bases and J 0 bases, leaving 7 bases between the germline ends. The CDR3 DNA follows: TGTGCCAGCAGTTACGCGGGTGCGAACACCGGGGAGCTGTTTTTT. It is translated as CASSYAGANTGELFF.